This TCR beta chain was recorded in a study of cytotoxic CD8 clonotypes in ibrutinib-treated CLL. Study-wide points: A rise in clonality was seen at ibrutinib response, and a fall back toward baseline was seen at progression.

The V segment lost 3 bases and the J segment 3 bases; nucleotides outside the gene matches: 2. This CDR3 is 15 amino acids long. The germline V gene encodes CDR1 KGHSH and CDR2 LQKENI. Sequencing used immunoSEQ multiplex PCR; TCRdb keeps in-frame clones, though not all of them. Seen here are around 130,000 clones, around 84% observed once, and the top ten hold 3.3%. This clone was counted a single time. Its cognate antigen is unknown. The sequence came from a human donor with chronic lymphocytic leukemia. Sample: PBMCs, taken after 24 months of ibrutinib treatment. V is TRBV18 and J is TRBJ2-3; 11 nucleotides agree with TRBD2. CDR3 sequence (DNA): TGTGCCAGCTCACCGGGGACTAGCGGTACAGATACGCAGTATTTT. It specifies CASSPGTSGTDTQYF.